This TCR beta chain was observed in a study of T cells in Graves' hyperthyroidism and ophthalmopathy. Study-wide context: Peripheral blood samples were taken at initial diagnosis, prior to any treatment.

For the diagnoses, clinical symptoms, serum thyroxine and TRAb, thyroid ultrasound and orbital computed tomography were used. This clonotype was detected only a few times. Its antigen is currently unknown. RNA transcripts were the template for amplifying TCR beta CDR3 regions. First-round RT-PCR targeting the TCR CDR3 was performed with the HTBI primer set. TCRdb passed the multiplex PCR reads through MiXCR, listing each CDR3 protein once. The sample lists about 500,000 distinct CDR3 sequences; about 15% were seen once. Overall study findings and caveats: In the blood, most expanded thyroid clonotypes above 0.001 appeared as well. A model using 13 V-J features told ophthalmopathy apart from stable hyperthyroidism.

Trimming left V 5 bases short and J 3 bases short, with 11 bases between. This CDR3 spans 13 amino acids. CDR1 is MGHRA and CDR2 is YSYEKL in the germline V gene. This sequence joins TRBV4-1 and TRBJ2-7, with D possibly TRBD2 on 6 matching bases. This clonotype originated in a woman aged 18-30 years with Graves' ophthalmopathy. Source material: blood. CDR3 DNA: TGCGCCAGCAGCAACCTCGGGGGCTACGAGCAGTACTTC. Protein sequence: CASSNLGGYEQYF.